Listed here are 28 T cell receptor beta chains from one sample, sequenced in a study of control samples from healthy donors and cancer patients. Produced via immunoSEQ multiplex PCR; TCRdb's table is partial and in-frame only. This sample has about 76,000 clones; about 89% occur once, and the top ten carry around 9.5%. The sample was PBMCs. The receptors stem from a woman aged 45-60 years with colorectal cancer.

This clone occurred a few times. V and J are TRBV4-1 and TRBJ1-1, with a weak D call TRBD1 (6 bases). The CDR3 spans 11 residues. Trimming shortened V by 6 bases and J by 6 bases, and 8 bases separated the two germline ends. Germline lookup yields CDR1 MGHRA and CDR2 YSYEKL. CDR3 sequence reads: CASRRGAEAFF. CDR3 nucleotide sequence: TGCGCCAGCAGGAGGGGGGCTGAAGCTTTCTTT.

The chain has TRBV15 and TRBJ2-2; TRBD1 might be the D (6 bases). The germline V gene has CDR1 LNHNV and CDR2 YYDKDF (reference sequence). This CDR3 comprises 16 residues. Trimming pared 1 base from V and 3 bases from J, leaving 12 bases between. The CDR3 protein is CATSRASGGDTGELFF. The CDR3 DNA sequence: TGTGCCACCAGCAGAGCCAGTGGGGGCGACACCGGGGAGCTGTTTTTT. Drawing the rest from reference TRBV15 and TRBJ2-2, the complete variable domain is DAMVIQNPRYQVTQFGKPVTLSCSQTLNHNVMYWYQQKSSQAPKLLFHYYDKDFNNEADTPDNFQSRRPNTSFCFLDIRSPGLGDTAMYLCATSRASGGDTGELFFGEGSRLTVL.

This clone occurred once. The chain joins TRBV5-1 to TRBJ1-5; maybe TRBD1 (5 bases). The CDR3 spans 14 residues. Trimming cost V 3 bases and J 1 base, with 8 bases left between them. The germline V gene has CDR1 SGHRS and CDR2 YFSETQ. CDR3 coding DNA: TGCGCCAGCAGCTGGGGGGACAGCAATCAGCCCCAGCATTTT. This translates into CASSWGDSNQPQHF.

The chain employs TRBV4-1 and TRBJ2-4, with a weak D call TRBD2 (6 bases). Germline-derived CDR1 and CDR2 are MGHRA and YSYEKL. Trimming cost V 3 bases and J 7 bases, with 19 bases left between them. The CDR3 length is 16 residues. CDR3 in DNA: TGCGCCAGCAGCCAGACCCCCGGAGGGTGGGATAACATTCAGTACTTC. This encodes CASSQTPGGWDNIQYF.

The chain recombines TRBV10-2 with TRBJ1-3, with 8 positions matching TRBD1. V lost 4 bases and J lost 3; bases outside the gene matches: 5. The CDR3 length is 15 residues. The germline V gene encodes CDR1 WSHSY and CDR2 SAAADI. In DNA, the CDR3 is TGCGCCAGCAGTGCAGGGGGCGCAGGTGGAAACACCATATATTTT. Amino acids: CASSAGGAGGNTIYF.

This chain connects TRBV7-9 to TRBJ2-3, with D unresolved. Trimming shortened V by 4 bases and J by 2 bases, and 7 bases separated the two germline ends. Germline CDR1 and CDR2: SEHNR and FQNEAQ (reference sequence). The CDR3 covers 13 residues. The chain's CDR3 is CASSSAYTDTQYF. CDR3 nucleotide sequence: TGTGCCAGCAGCTCAGCTTACACAGATACGCAGTATTTT.

The chain is built from TRBV4-3 and TRBJ2-3; 9 bases align to TRBD2. The CDR3 is made up of 16 amino acids. Germline V lookup: CDR1 LGHNA, CDR2 YSLEER. V was clipped by 1 base and J by 6 bases; unmatched bases: 8. DNA of the CDR3: TGCGCCAGCAGCCAAGGGCGGGGGGGGCACGGTGATACGCAGTATTTT. Protein: CASSQGRGGHGDTQYF.

The V call is TRBV19, the J call TRBJ1-2; possible D gene TRBD1, 5 bases. Trimming left V 4 bases short and J 7 bases short, with 13 bases between. The germline gives CDR1 LNHDA, CDR2 SQIVND (reference sequence). The CDR3 contains 13 residues. CDR3 loop: CASSSQGKGGYTF. CDR3 nucleotide sequence: TGTGCCAGTAGTAGTCAGGGAAAGGGTGGCTACACCTTC. The full variable domain, in which reference TRBV19 and TRBJ1-2 provide the parts outside the CDR3, is DGGITQSPKYLFRKEGQNVTLSCEQNLNHDAMYWYRQDPGQGLRLIYYSQIVNDFQKGDIAEGYSVSREKKESFPLTVTSAQKNPTAFYLCASSSQGKGGYTFGSGTRLTVV.

CDR3 sequence: CASSFPDQPQHF. The CDR3 DNA sequence: TGTGCCAGCAGCTTCCCTGATCAGCCCCAGCATTTT. This chain joins TRBV7-2 and TRBJ1-5, with D uncertain. The CDR3 has 12 residues. In germline, CDR1 is SGHTA, CDR2 FQGNSA. The V and J ends lost 3 bases and 5 bases respectively, with 5 bases between them. The full variable domain, in which reference TRBV7-2 and TRBJ1-5 provide the parts outside the CDR3, is GAGVSQSPSNKVTEKGKDVELRCDPISGHTALYWYRQSLGQGLEFLIYFQGNSAPDKSGLPSDRFSAERTGGSVSTLTIQRTQQEDSAVYLCASSFPDQPQHFGDGTRLSIL.

The chain recombines TRBV7-8 with TRBJ1-5; no reliable D call. CDR3 length: 13 amino acids. Per germline, CDR1 SGHVS and CDR2 FQNEAQ. The ends were cut back, 1 base at V and 8 bases at J, with 9 bases in the middle. CDR3 loop: CASSLGGWEPQHF. CDR3 bases: TGTGCCAGCAGCTTAGGTGGTTGGGAGCCCCAGCATTTT.

The chain uses TRBV5-8 and TRBJ1-4; maybe TRBD1 (5 bases). V shed 4 bases and J shed 0 bases, with 10 bases lying between them. The CDR3 runs 15 residues. Per germline, CDR1 SGHTS and CDR2 YDEGEE. CDR3 DNA: TGTGCCAGCAGCGTGGGACGAGCAACTAATGAAAAACTGTTTTTT. This sequence encodes CASSVGRATNEKLFF.

CDR3 protein: CASSYSLRATQYF. The CDR3 bases are TGTGCCAGCAGTTACTCGTTGAGGGCTACGCAGTATTTT. The chain joins TRBV6-5 to TRBJ2-3; D might be TRBD2 (5 bases). Germline-derived CDR1 and CDR2 are MNHEY and SVGAGI. The germline V and J ends were trimmed by 0 bases and 8 bases, with 9 bases remaining between them. The CDR3 is 13 residues long.

The chain links TRBV4-1 to TRBJ1-1, with D perhaps matching TRBD1 (6 bases). CDR1 and CDR2 from the germline V gene are MGHRA and YSYEKL. Trimming took 5 bases from V and 1 from J, leaving 11 bases between them. The CDR3 contains 14 residues. CDR3 sequence: CASSWQTGNTEAFF. For the CDR3, the DNA is TGCGCCAGCAGCTGGCAGACAGGGAACACTGAAGCTTTCTTT.

CDR3 amino acids: CASSIVETGWVGSNQPQHF. The DNA of the CDR3 is TGTGCCAGTAGTATAGTCGAGACAGGGTGGGTCGGGAGCAATCAGCCCCAGCATTTT. This rearrangement joins TRBV19 to TRBJ1-5; 7 positions match TRBD1. The trim removed 1 base at V and 1 base at J, leaving 13 bases unmatched. In germline, CDR1 is LNHDA, CDR2 SQIVND (reference sequence). The CDR3 totals 19 residues. Drawing the rest from reference TRBV19 and TRBJ1-5, the complete variable domain is DGGITQSPKYLFRKEGQNVTLSCEQNLNHDAMYWYRQDPGQGLRLIYYSQIVNDFQKGDIAEGYSVSREKKESFPLTVTSAQKNPTAFYLCASSIVETGWVGSNQPQHFGDGTRLSIL.

This rearrangement joins TRBV19 to TRBJ1-5; 8 bases agree with TRBD1. The CDR3 is 15 amino acids. Trimming took 3 bases from V and 2 from J; bases not matched to a gene: 3. Germline CDR1 reads LNHDA; CDR2 reads SQIVND (reference sequence). The CDR3 coding sequence is TGTGCCAGTAGTATTAGGGGACAGGGCAATCAGCCCCAGCATTTT. Its protein product is CASSIRGQGNQPQHF. Full variable domain (missing parts from reference TRBV19 and TRBJ1-5): DGGITQSPKYLFRKEGQNVTLSCEQNLNHDAMYWYRQDPGQGLRLIYYSQIVNDFQKGDIAEGYSVSREKKESFPLTVTSAQKNPTAFYLCASSIRGQGNQPQHFGDGTRLSIL.

J is TRBJ1-3 and V is TRBV7-8; TRBD1 matches 8 bases. CDR1 is SGHVS and CDR2 is FQNEAQ in the germline V gene. The V gene end was trimmed by 5 bases and the J gene end by 3 bases; junction bases not matched to a gene: 6. This CDR3 has 15 residues. CDR3 residues: CASSPQGAGGNTIYF. DNA of the CDR3: TGTGCCAGCAGCCCTCAGGGGGCCGGTGGAAACACCATATATTTT.

The chain recombines TRBV7-2 with TRBJ1-6; 8 nucleotides align to TRBD1. Germline values: CDR1 SGHTA, CDR2 FQGNSA. V shed 8 bases, J shed 4 bases, and the junction held 4 bases outside the gene matches. This CDR3 is built from 14 residues. The CDR3 region is CASARQGYNSPLHF. CDR3 sequence (DNA): TGTGCCAGCGCCCGACAGGGGTATAATTCACCCCTCCACTTT.

The V call is TRBV5-1, the J call TRBJ1-1, with TRBD1 matching 7 bases. Germline lookup yields CDR1 SGHRS and CDR2 YFSETQ. The CDR3 contains 14 residues. V dropped 6 bases and J dropped 2; count of bases not matched to a gene: 7. Here the CDR3 DNA reads TGCGCCAGCACTACCGGACAGGCCAACACTGAAGCTTTCTTT. As protein: CASTTGQANTEAFF.

The genes are TRBV4-3 and TRBJ1-6, with D unresolved. Germline V lookup: CDR1 LGHNA, CDR2 YSLEER. The CDR3 consists of 14 residues. The V gene lost 4 bases and the J gene lost 11 bases, with 15 bases spanning the gap. The CDR3 here is CASSRAPTITPLHF. CDR3 nucleotides: TGCGCCAGCAGCCGGGCTCCAACGATTACACCCCTCCACTTT.

This sequence joins TRBV2 and TRBJ1-1; D remains unclear. The germline V gene encodes CDR1 SNHLY and CDR2 FYNNEI. The V end lost 8 bases, the J end lost 1 base, and 8 bases lay between the germline ends. CDR3 length: 12 residues. The CDR3 region is CASAKGNTEAFF. The DNA for the CDR3 is TGTGCCAGCGCAAAGGGGAACACTGAAGCTTTCTTT.

Details on this clone: At one end, the junction sequence differs from germline, possibly due to a read error. The chain has TRBV6-5 and TRBJ1-4; D ambiguous. The CDR3 consists of 15 residues. The V gene's germline CDR1 is MNHEY and CDR2 SVGAGI. The CDR3 here is CASSYSTRINKKLFF. The CDR3 region has the DNA TGTGCCAGCAGTTACTCGACACGGATTAATAAAAAACTGTTTTTT.

The V gene is TRBV9, the J gene TRBJ2-1; TRBD1 matches 8 bases. V dropped 5 bases and J dropped 7; count of bases not matched to a gene: 8. Germline-derived CDR1 and CDR2 are SGDLS and YYNGEE. This CDR3 comprises 14 residues. CDR3 coding DNA: TGTGCCAGCAGTTACCCCACAGGGGGAAATGAGCAGTTCTTC. It is translated as CASSYPTGGNEQFF. The full variable domain, with the rest looked up from reference TRBV9 and TRBJ2-1, is DSGVTQTPKHLITATGQRVTLRCSPRSGDLSVYWYQQSLDQGLQFLIQYYNGEERAKGNILERFSAQQFPDLHSELNLSSLELGDSALYFCASSYPTGGNEQFFGPGTRLTVL.

The chain has TRBV18 and TRBJ2-2; D gene unclear. Trimming shortened V by 6 bases and J by 0 bases, and 8 bases separated the two germline ends. CDR3 length equals 14 residues. CDR1 and CDR2 from the germline V gene are KGHSH and LQKENI. The CDR3 DNA reads as TGTGCCAGCTCGCTTACACCGAACACCGGGGAGCTGTTTTTT. Translation: CASSLTPNTGELFF.

Only one count was recorded for this clone. J is TRBJ2-7 and V is TRBV28, with D possibly called TRBD1 or TRBD2 (5 bases each). CDR1 and CDR2 (germline): MDHEN, SYDVKM. The CDR3 runs to 13 residues. V dropped 4 bases and J dropped 3 bases, with 10 bases sitting between them. This CDR3 reads CASSSGPIYEQYV. DNA for the CDR3: TGTGCCAGCAGTTCGGGACCTATCTACGAGCAGTACGTC.

The chain combines TRBV3-1 (or the pseudogene TRBV3-2) with TRBJ1-6; D is uncertain. The CDR3 has 15 residues. Germline-derived CDR1 and CDR2 are LGHDT and YNNKEL (reference sequence). Trimming pared 2 bases from V and 7 bases from J, leaving 12 bases between. The CDR3 DNA reads TGTGCCAGCAGCCAAACCGGGGTTTGGAATTCACCCCTCCACTTT. Its protein is CASSQTGVWNSPLHF.

The chain couples TRBV4-1 to TRBJ1-2; the match to TRBD1 covers 10 bases. With 2 bases clipped from V and 4 bases from J, the junction kept 7 bases outside the gene matches. The CDR3 has 16 residues. The germline gives CDR1 MGHRA, CDR2 YSYEKL. This chain's CDR3 is CASSQLMTGGVYGYTF. CDR3 bases: TGCGCCAGCAGCCAATTAATGACAGGGGGCGTCTATGGCTACACCTTC.

The genes are TRBV5-8 and TRBJ1-5, with 9 bases that match TRBD1. The CDR3 runs 14 residues. With V trimmed by 6 bases and J by 7 bases, 8 bases remained unmatched. Germline-derived CDR1 and CDR2 are SGHTS and YDEGEE. The CDR3 coding sequence is TGTGCCAGCACACAAGGACAGGGGAGCCAGCCCCAGCATTTT. Its protein product is CASTQGQGSQPQHF.

V and J are TRBV7-8 and TRBJ2-5, with D perhaps TRBD2 (7 bases). CDR1 SGHVS and CDR2 FQNEAQ come from the germline V gene. V dropped 6 bases and J dropped 5 bases, with 19 bases sitting between them. This CDR3 is built from 15 residues. The CDR3 bases are TGTGCCAGCAGGATTGAGGGGGGGGCCGGCGAGACCCAGTACTTC. Amino acid sequence: CASRIEGGAGETQYF.